This T cell receptor beta chain was found in a study of shared clonotypes between healthy human individuals. Findings of the study overall: It was observed that 5% to 6% of naive CD4 clonotypes were shared across a handful of donors. Relative to clonotypes present in all four donors, those not shared had lower generation probabilities.

Naivety among CD8 cells was defined by CD45RO negativity and positive CCR7 selection, thereby excluding terminally differentiated effector memory CD45RA+ cells. Methods used by the authors: Quality scores were absent from the junction-only immunoSEQ sequences, so filtering differed. The method was immunoSEQ multiplex PCR; TCRdb's version includes in-frame clones alone and lacks a portion of them. D and trimming were read from the DNA, whereas the V and J calls and clone size are those reported in that table. The sample records hundreds of thousands of clones, roughly 98% being singletons. About this clone: What it binds is not known.

Sequencing was done on a sample of naive CD8+ T cells sorted from blood. This receptor was taken from a man aged 30 to 45 in good health.

CDR3 in DNA: TGTGCCAGCAGCCTGTACCCAGGGTCGGGCTACACCTTC. Its protein is CASSLYPGSGYTF. The chain recombines TRBV7-9 with TRBJ1-2; perhaps TRBD1 as D (5 bases). The germline V gene encodes CDR1 SEHNR and CDR2 FQNEAQ (reference sequence). V dropped 5 bases and J dropped 8 bases, with 15 bases sitting between them. The CDR3 length is 13 residues.